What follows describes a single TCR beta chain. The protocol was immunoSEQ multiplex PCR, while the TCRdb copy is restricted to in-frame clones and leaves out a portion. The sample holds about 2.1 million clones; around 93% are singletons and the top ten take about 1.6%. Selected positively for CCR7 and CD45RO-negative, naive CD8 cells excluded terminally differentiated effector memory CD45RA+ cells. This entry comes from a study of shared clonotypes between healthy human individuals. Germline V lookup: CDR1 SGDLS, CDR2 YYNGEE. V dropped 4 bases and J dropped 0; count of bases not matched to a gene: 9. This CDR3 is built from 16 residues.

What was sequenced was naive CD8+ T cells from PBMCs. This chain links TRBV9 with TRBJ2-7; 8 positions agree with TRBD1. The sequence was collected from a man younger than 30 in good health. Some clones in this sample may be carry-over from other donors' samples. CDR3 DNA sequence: TGTGCCAGCAGCAGCTCCGGACAGGGCCTCTCCTACGAGCAGTACTTC. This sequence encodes CASSSSGQGLSYEQYF.